The 19 T cell receptor beta chains below were found in one sample sequenced in a study of CD8+CD57+ T cells in acquired aplastic anemia. The sequenced patients had an expansion of CD8+CD57+ cells seen by flow cytometry. The template for TCR beta VDJ and CDR3 sequence profiling was genomic DNA. One entry per CDR3 protein, called by TCRdb with MiXCR from the reads. The repertoire holds roughly 250,000 distinct CDR3 sequences, with roughly 80% as singletons. Sequencing used sorted CD4+, CD8+, or CD8+CD57+ T cells (not recorded which) from PBMCs. The receptors come from a human donor with aplastic anemia.

The chain has TRBV11-3 and TRBJ2-5, with 11 nucleotides matching TRBD2. Germline CDR1 is SGHNT and CDR2 is YENEEA. The CDR3 is made up of 14 amino acids. V was clipped by 3 bases and J by 4 bases; unmatched bases: 1. In DNA form, the CDR3 reads TGTGCCAGCAGCTTTAGCGGGAGGGCAGAGACCCAGTACTTC. Protein sequence: CASSFSGRAETQYF.

This chain uses TRBV20-1 with TRBJ1-1, with D unclear. Germline-derived CDR1 and CDR2 are DFQATT and SNEGSKA (reference sequence). Trimming removed 1 base at V and 2 bases at J, with 8 bases between. This CDR3 contains 13 residues. CDR3 coding DNA: TGCAGTGCTAGAGTGGGGAGTAACACTGAAGCTTTCTTT. Amino acid sequence: CSARVGSNTEAFF.

This clonotype was detected only once. Germline and junction disagree at one end, which may indicate a read error. V is TRBV7-8 and J is TRBJ1-1; 7 nucleotides align to TRBD1. The germline gives CDR1 SGHVS, CDR2 FQNEAQ. This CDR3 spans 14 amino acids. CDR3 sequence: CASSSYPDGTALSF. As DNA, the CDR3 is TGTGCCAGCAGCTCTTATCCAGACGGGACAGCCCTTTCCTTT.

This clonotype was seen repeatedly, ten times or more. The chain is built from TRBV7-2 and TRBJ2-5; tentative D call: TRBD1 (6 bases). This CDR3 is built from 15 residues. The germline V and J ends were trimmed by 2 bases and 5 bases, with 15 bases remaining between them. The germline V gene has CDR1 SGHTA and CDR2 FQGNSA. CDR3 DNA sequence: TGTGCCAGCAGCTTAACGGACAGCCCAGGGGAGACCCAGTACTTC. Its protein product is CASSLTDSPGETQYF.

This chain joins TRBV2 and TRBJ2-3, with D possibly being TRBD1 (6 bases). CDR3 length equals 13 residues. CDR1 is SNHLY, CDR2 FYNNEI, per germline. V was pared by 5 bases and J by 2 bases, with 8 bases between. The CDR3, as DNA: TGTGCCAGCAGTACAGGGCCCACAGATACGCAGTATTTT. Amino acid sequence: CASSTGPTDTQYF.

The V call is TRBV7-2, the J call TRBJ2-2; a weak D match, TRBD2 (6 bases). This CDR3 contains 15 residues. Germline V gives CDR1 SGHTA, CDR2 FQGNSA. The ends were cut back, 0 bases at V and 12 bases at J, with 17 bases in the middle. In DNA form, the CDR3 reads TGTGCCAGCAGCTTAGCGGGAGGTCCCGCCACGCAGCTGTTTTTT. Translation: CASSLAGGPATQLFF.

The chain links TRBV7-2 to TRBJ2-1; perhaps TRBD2 as D (6 bases). The germline CDR1 and CDR2 sequences are SGHTA and FQGNSA. V gave up 3 bases and J gave up 10 bases, with 22 bases separating them. This CDR3 contains 16 residues. CDR3: CASSFAGSPGTQEQFF. CDR3 bases: TGTGCCAGCAGCTTTGCGGGAAGCCCGGGGACGCAGGAGCAGTTCTTC.

About this clonotype: The conserved final phenylalanine or tryptophan is absent from the CDR3, which likely points to a read error. The DNA is omitted, as the CDR3 cannot be located on it reliably, and the CDR3 follows TCRdb's listing. The chain combines TRBV7-9 with TRBJ2-3; the DNA was not compared with TRBD2, the D call given in the table. The CDR3 extends over 13 residues, inclusive of both ends. The V gene's germline CDR1 is SEHNR and CDR2 FQNEAQ (reference sequence). The CDR3 loop reads CASSYERSGGQDD.

To note about this clonotype: A junction end diverges from the germline sequence, so it may reflect a read error. J is TRBJ2-6 and V is TRBV7-6; D not certain. This CDR3 contains 17 residues. Germline CDR1 and CDR2: SGHVS and FNYEAQ. The CDR3 is CDSSLGSYNSPPNVLTF. The CDR3 DNA follows: TGTGACAGCAGCTTAGGTTCCTATAATTCACCGCCCAACGTCCTGACTTTC.

This chain joins TRBV6-5 and TRBJ2-1; D is perhaps TRBD1 (6 bases). CDR1 and CDR2 from the germline V gene are MNHEY and SVGAGI. There are 12 residues in the CDR3. V lost 6 bases and J 10 bases, leaving 13 bases between the germline ends. CDR3 sequence (DNA): TGTGCCAGCAGGGAAGGACAGTTAGAGCAGTTCTTC. This gives the protein CASREGQLEQFF.

A note on this clonotype: The CDR3 ends on some other residue instead of the conserved phenylalanine or tryptophan, so this is likely a read error. The DNA is left out, because the CDR3 cannot be placed on it with certainty; the CDR3 is given as TCRdb lists it. This chain uses TRBV2 with TRBJ2-2; the D call of TRBD1 is as the table states it, not checked on the DNA. Germline loops: CDR1 SNHLY, CDR2 FYNNEI. The CDR3 is made up of 15 amino acids, end residues included. The CDR3 sequence is CASGGGGTDTRYFGP.

The J gene is TRBJ1-5, the V gene TRBV7-8; no reliable D call. This CDR3 spans 16 amino acids. Trimming stripped 5 bases from V and 6 bases from J, with 20 bases between. Germline values: CDR1 SGHVS, CDR2 FQNEAQ. CDR3 nucleotide sequence: TGTGCCAGCAGCCTAACGGGAGGTCCCGATACTCAGCCCCAGCATTTT. This translates into CASSLTGGPDTQPQHF.

This sequence joins TRBV7-2 and TRBJ1-1, with D possibly being TRBD1 (5 bases). The CDR3 consists of 12 residues. V was clipped by 4 bases and J by 7 bases, with 10 bases between them. Looked up from germline, CDR1 is SGHTA and CDR2 is FQGNSA. DNA of the CDR3: TGTGCCAGCAGCTGGCCGGGACTTGAAGCTTTCTTT. This gives the protein CASSWPGLEAFF.

As for this clonotype: The conserved final phenylalanine or tryptophan is absent from the CDR3, which likely points to a read error. J is TRBJ2-7 and V is TRBV2; maybe TRBD1 (5 bases). The V gene lost 10 bases and the J gene lost 3 bases, with 13 bases spanning the gap. The CDR3 runs to 12 residues. Germline-derived CDR1 and CDR2 are SNHLY and FYNNEI. CDR3 nucleotide sequence: TGTGCCATCGTACGACAGAACTACGAGCAGTACCTC. This gives the protein CAIVRQNYEQYL.

The count of this clonotype is one. An end of the junction differs from the germline gene, which may be a read error. The V and J genes are TRBV2 and TRBJ2-5, with 7 bases identical to TRBD1. The CDR3 consists of 14 residues. Germline-derived CDR1 and CDR2 are SNHLY and FYNNEI. The CDR3 DNA reads as TGTGCCAGCGGGAGAGGGGGCACGGATGCGAAGTATTTCTTC. This gives the protein CASGRGGTDAKYFF.

This clonotype was seen only a few times. This chain uses TRBV19 with TRBJ2-3; D might be TRBD2 (5 bases). The end of the DNA fits TRBJ2-1 better, so the J call may be wrong. Germline values: CDR1 LNHDA, CDR2 SQIVND (reference sequence). This CDR3 comprises 14 residues. The CDR3 region is CASSIASGPTAQFF. In nucleotides, the CDR3 is TGTGCCAGTAGTATCGCGAGCGGTCCTACTGCGCAGTTCTTC.

This chain uses TRBV5-4 with TRBJ2-3; D is perhaps TRBD2 (5 bases). The germline V gene has CDR1 SGHNT and CDR2 YYREEE (reference sequence). The CDR3 runs to 16 residues. V was clipped by 4 bases and J by 5 bases, with 20 bases between them. The CDR3 is CASSPPNARVGDTQYF. The CDR3 DNA reads TGTGCCAGCAGCCCACCTAACGCGAGGGTTGGAGATACGCAGTATTTT.

Turning to this clonotype: At one end the junction does not follow the germline gene, possibly because of a read error. The chain couples TRBV6-1 to TRBJ1-4; possibly TRBD1 for D (6 bases). Germline-derived CDR1 and CDR2 are MNHNS and SASEGT. The CDR3 totals 11 residues. The CDR3 nucleotides read TGTGCCAGCAGTGATGGAGGACAGATACTTTTT. It is translated as CASSDGGQILF.

The V and J genes are TRBV7-9 and TRBJ2-3; no firm D call. Germline V gene sequence: CDR1 SEHNR, CDR2 FQNEAQ (reference sequence). The CDR3 totals 14 residues. V shed 0 bases and J shed 13 bases, with 17 bases lying between them. The CDR3 sequence: CASSLAGGHEAKYF. The CDR3 DNA is TGTGCCAGCAGCTTAGCGGGTGGCCACGAGGCGAAGTATTTT.